This T cell receptor beta chain derives from a study of blood T cell repertoires in COVID-19 (dated by TCRdb to 2020 to 2021). Regarding the research as a whole: The collaborator samples originated in the United States, Italy and Spain and spanned the acute and convalescent phases of COVID-19. The prospective study material was composed of cDNA or gDNA derived from T cells, B-cell-depleted T cells, or PBMCs. The dataset comprised deeply sampled blood TCRbeta repertoires from subjects exposed to, actively infected with, or recovered from COVID-19. The repertoires were released in a freely available public database meant as a resource for research on the immune response to SARS-CoV-2. The samples were drawn from the first 160 participants of the ongoing ImmuneRACE study and from over 950 subjects provided by 6 global collaborators. The sample metadata nearly always contained a de-identified subject ID, COVID-19 status, age in years and sex. Where HLA class I and class II types were available, the types were taken from metadata supplied by the sample provider, not from assay-based typing. Study-wide findings and limitations: How much clinical and demographic metadata was included differed by source and by participant, and the metadata was provided uncurated.

Whole blood was collected in K2EDTA tubes by collaborating institutions according to the institutions' own protocols. For TCRbeta analysis, collaborator samples were shipped as frozen whole blood, as isolated PBMCs, or as DNA extracted from either sample type. In the case of this clone: Its target antigen remains unknown. Per-nucleotide qualities are absent, and no much larger clonotype sits a single base away.

The trim is 4 bases for V and 0 bases for J, with a gap of 11 bases between the germline ends. CDR1 SGHNT and CDR2 YYREEE were looked up in the germline V gene (reference sequence). The CDR3 goes from the cysteine to the phenylalanine over 15 residues. The DNA shown is the 45-base CDR3, in frame from base 1. The immunoSEQ Assay, a bias-controlled multiplex PCR, was used to amplify TCRbeta CDR3 regions from genomic DNA. Per the original workflow: Nucleated cell counts per sample were estimated from amplification of reference gene primers within the assay. To quantify the absolute abundance of each unique TCRbeta CDR3 rearrangement, sequence reads were collapsed and filtered. Productive Simpson clonality was computed per sample as the square root of Simpson's diversity index over productive rearrangements. What TCRdb holds here is the immuneACCESS table cut down to in-frame rearrangements. Part of the clones is not present; checked against another copy, under half of the missing clones reflect an unresolved V gene, and the others are unexplained. The V and J calls and clone size are taken from that table; D and trimming were inferred from the DNA. This sample has under 150,000 clones in its table, and 80% of those were observed once. The ten most abundant clones make up about an eighth of the sample.

The sequence links TRBV5-4 to TRBJ2-1, and possibly TRBD1, on 6 matching bases. The receptor was isolated from a man in his sixties with active or convalescent COVID-19. The sample was peripheral blood. The CDR3 region: CASSVTGSSYNEQFF. The DNA sequence is given as TGTGCCAGCAGCGTAACAGGGAGCTCCTACAATGAGCAGTTCTTC.